The rows below give T cell receptor beta chains drawn from one sample of a study of long-term antiretroviral therapy in people with HIV. Profiling relied on immunoSEQ multiplex PCR, and the TCRdb table lists in-frame clones only, not all of them. The data show about 20,000 clones, almost 95% seen once. This material consisted of unsorted PBMCs, taken 4.4 years after starting antiretroviral therapy. The receptor set was obtained from a woman in her forties or fifties with HIV. Each CDR3 is given with its conserved first and last residue. Each record gives: J gene, V gene, D gene, clone size, CDR3 protein, CDR3 DNA. The D gene is left open where the match is weak. Expanded clones get a size class; other rows say once, few or many, or leave the size out.

J gene: TRBJ1-6; V gene: TRBV2; D gene: .; clone size: .; CDR3 protein: CASSEEQGSPLHF; CDR3 DNA: TGTGCCAGCAGTGAAGAACAGGGTTCACCCCTCCACTTT
J gene: TRBJ1-1; V gene: TRBV21-1; D gene: .; clone size: .; CDR3 protein: CASSTASRDTEAFF; CDR3 DNA: TGTGCCAGCAGCACCGCATCCAGGGACACTGAAGCTTTCTTT
J gene: TRBJ2-1; V gene: TRBV6-1; D gene: TRBD2; clone size: .; CDR3 protein: CASSEAGGGFYNEQFF; CDR3 DNA: TGTGCCAGCAGTGAAGCTGGGGGGGGGTTCTACAATGAGCAGTTCTTC
J gene: TRBJ1-2; V gene: TRBV7-3; D gene: .; clone size: .; CDR3 protein: CASSLKGSGGYTF; CDR3 DNA: TGTGCCAGCAGCTTAAAGGGTTCGGGTGGCTACACCTTC
J gene: TRBJ1-1; V gene: TRBV6-5; D gene: TRBD1; clone size: .; CDR3 protein: CATATGGRTEAFF; CDR3 DNA: TGTGCCACCGCCACAGGGGGCCGTACTGAAGCTTTCTTT
J gene: TRBJ1-1; V gene: TRBV11-2; D gene: .; clone size: .; CDR3 protein: CASRGGSDTEAFF; CDR3 DNA: TGTGCCAGCAGGGGTGGGAGCGACACTGAAGCTTTCTTT
J gene: TRBJ1-3; V gene: TRBV9; D gene: TRBD1; clone size: .; CDR3 protein: CASSVGQGIGNTIYF; CDR3 DNA: TGTGCCAGCAGCGTAGGACAGGGCATTGGAAACACCATATATTTT
J gene: TRBJ1-1; V gene: TRBV7-2; D gene: .; clone size: .; CDR3 protein: CASSAMGRGNTEAFF; CDR3 DNA: TGTGCCAGCAGCGCGATGGGACGGGGGAACACTGAAGCTTTCTTT
J gene: TRBJ2-2; V gene: TRBV11-3; D gene: TRBD2; clone size: .; CDR3 protein: CASSLDRGGTGELFF; CDR3 DNA: TGTGCCAGCAGCTTAGATCGGGGGGGCACGGGGGAGCTGTTTTTT
J gene: TRBJ1-1; V gene: TRBV6-5; D gene: .; clone size: .; CDR3 protein: CASSSTAGGTEAFF; CDR3 DNA: TGTGCCAGCAGTTCCACAGCGGGAGGGACTGAAGCTTTCTTT
J gene: TRBJ1-2; V gene: TRBV6-4; D gene: TRBD1; clone size: .; CDR3 protein: CASSDTGQGGYTF; CDR3 DNA: TGTGCCAGCAGTGACACCGGACAGGGGGGCTACACCTTC
J gene: TRBJ1-3; V gene: TRBV4-1; D gene: TRBD1; clone size: .; CDR3 protein: CASSPSGQGIPGNTIYF; CDR3 DNA: TGCGCCAGCAGCCCATCGGGACAGGGGATCCCTGGAAACACCATATATTTT
J gene: TRBJ2-3; V gene: TRBV19; D gene: .; clone size: .; CDR3 protein: CASSIVADPSTDTQYF; CDR3 DNA: TGTGCCAGTAGTATAGTAGCGGACCCTAGCACAGATACGCAGTATTTT
J gene: TRBJ1-1; V gene: TRBV9; D gene: TRBD1; clone size: .; CDR3 protein: CASSPRQGSNTEAFF; CDR3 DNA: TGTGCCAGCAGCCCTCGACAGGGATCGAACACTGAAGCTTTCTTT
J gene: TRBJ2-7; V gene: TRBV4-1; D gene: TRBD2; clone size: .; CDR3 protein: CASSVRAGTSGGPSYEQYF; CDR3 DNA: TGCGCCAGCAGCGTACGGGCCGGGACTAGCGGGGGTCCCTCCTACGAGCAGTACTTC
J gene: TRBJ2-1; V gene: TRBV11-3; D gene: .; clone size: .; CDR3 protein: CASSLGVTGDEQFF; CDR3 DNA: TGTGCCAGCAGCTTAGGCGTGACTGGCGATGAGCAGTTCTTC
J gene: TRBJ2-5; V gene: TRBV5-1; D gene: .; clone size: .; CDR3 protein: CASSLSQETQYF; CDR3 DNA: TGCGCCAGCAGCTTGTCCCAAGAGACCCAGTACTTC
J gene: TRBJ2-5; V gene: TRBV6-1; D gene: TRBD1; clone size: .; CDR3 protein: CASSPGTGGETQYF; CDR3 DNA: TGTGCCAGCAGCCCAGGGACAGGAGGGGAGACCCAGTACTTC
J gene: TRBJ2-7; V gene: TRBV29-1; D gene: .; clone size: once; CDR3 protein: CSVAGLGVYEQYF; CDR3 DNA: TGCAGCGTCGCGGGGTTGGGGGTCTACGAGCAGTACTTC
J gene: TRBJ2-5; V gene: TRBV9; D gene: .; clone size: .; CDR3 protein: CASSFTSGRETQYF; CDR3 DNA: TGTGCCAGCAGCTTCACGTCGGGGCGGGAGACCCAGTACTTC
J gene: TRBJ1-1; V gene: TRBV19; D gene: .; clone size: .; CDR3 protein: CASSEIRGTEAFF; CDR3 DNA: TGTGCCAGTAGTGAAATAAGGGGCACTGAAGCTTTCTTT
J gene: TRBJ2-5; V gene: TRBV6-5; D gene: .; clone size: once; CDR3 protein: CASRPQGATQYF; CDR3 DNA: TGTGCCAGCAGGCCACAGGGAGCAACGCAGTACTTC
J gene: TRBJ2-2; V gene: TRBV5-1; D gene: TRBD1; clone size: .; CDR3 protein: CASSPTPGQPNTGELFF; CDR3 DNA: TGCGCCAGCAGCCCCACACCGGGACAGCCGAACACCGGGGAGCTGTTTTTT
J gene: TRBJ1-6; V gene: TRBV4-3; D gene: .; clone size: .; CDR3 protein: CASSQDLFSYNSPLHF; CDR3 DNA: TGCGCCAGCAGCCAAGATTTGTTCTCCTATAATTCACCCCTCCACTTT
J gene: TRBJ1-2; V gene: TRBV5-1; D gene: .; clone size: .; CDR3 protein: CASSLAGSHGYTF; CDR3 DNA: TGCGCCAGCAGCTTGGCGGGTTCCCATGGCTACACCTTC
J gene: TRBJ1-2; V gene: TRBV9; D gene: .; clone size: .; CDR3 protein: CASSASTLGDSRGYTF; CDR3 DNA: TGTGCCAGCAGCGCCTCTACACTCGGAGATAGTAGAGGCTACACCTTC
J gene: TRBJ1-4; V gene: TRBV6-5; D gene: .; clone size: .; CDR3 protein: CASSPRTSKNEKLFF; CDR3 DNA: TGTGCCAGCAGTCCGAGGACCTCCAAAAATGAAAAACTGTTTTTT
J gene: TRBJ1-1; V gene: TRBV5-1; D gene: TRBD1; clone size: once; CDR3 protein: CASGTDFYTEAFF; CDR3 DNA: TGCGCCAGCGGGACAGACTTTTACACTGAAGCTTTCTTT
J gene: TRBJ2-4; V gene: TRBV5-8; D gene: .; clone size: .; CDR3 protein: CASSRKNIQYF; CDR3 DNA: TGTGCCAGCAGCCGCAAAAACATTCAGTACTTC
J gene: TRBJ1-5; V gene: TRBV29-1; D gene: TRBD1; clone size: .; CDR3 protein: CSVRQGEGQPQHF; CDR3 DNA: TGCAGCGTGAGACAGGGAGAAGGACAGCCCCAGCATTTT
J gene: TRBJ1-5; V gene: TRBV10-3; D gene: .; clone size: .; CDR3 protein: CAISEVSGGNQPQHF; CDR3 DNA: TGTGCCATCAGTGAGGTGTCGGGGGGCAATCAGCCCCAGCATTTT
J gene: TRBJ1-3; V gene: TRBV6-1; D gene: .; clone size: .; CDR3 protein: CASSETGLGNTIYF; CDR3 DNA: TGTGCCAGCAGTGAAACGGGTCTCGGAAACACCATATATTTT
J gene: TRBJ1-4; V gene: TRBV6-1; D gene: .; clone size: .; CDR3 protein: CASSEQPWDEKLFF; CDR3 DNA: TGTGCCAGCAGTGAACAGCCGTGGGATGAAAAACTGTTTTTT
J gene: TRBJ2-1; V gene: TRBV6-1; D gene: .; clone size: .; CDR3 protein: CASSWDWGNEQFF; CDR3 DNA: TGTGCCAGCAGTTGGGACTGGGGGAATGAGCAGTTCTTC
J gene: TRBJ2-5; V gene: TRBV5-1; D gene: TRBD2; clone size: .; CDR3 protein: CASTLGLAANTAQYF; CDR3 DNA: TGCGCCAGCACATTGGGACTAGCGGCGAATACGGCCCAGTACTTC
J gene: TRBJ2-7; V gene: TRBV7-8; D gene: TRBD2; clone size: .; CDR3 protein: CASSLVRGGVYEQYF; CDR3 DNA: TGTGCCAGCAGCTTAGTACGGGGGGGGGTCTACGAGCAGTACTTC
J gene: TRBJ2-7; V gene: TRBV7-9; D gene: .; clone size: few; CDR3 protein: CASSLAIGPYEQYF; CDR3 DNA: TGTGCCAGCAGCTTAGCGATAGGCCCCTACGAGCAGTACTTC
J gene: TRBJ2-7; V gene: TRBV5-1; D gene: TRBD2; clone size: .; CDR3 protein: CASSLRTIYGGVRGVTYEQYF; CDR3 DNA: TGCGCCAGCAGCTTACGAACCATTTACGGGGGGGTGAGAGGAGTTACCTACGAGCAGTACTTC
J gene: TRBJ1-1; V gene: TRBV10-3; D gene: .; clone size: .; CDR3 protein: CATSGQPNTEAFF; CDR3 DNA: TGTGCCACGTCGGGACAACCGAACACTGAAGCTTTCTTT
J gene: TRBJ2-3; V gene: TRBV27; D gene: .; clone size: .; CDR3 protein: CASSRGLTFGDTQYF; CDR3 DNA: TGTGCCAGCAGCCGAGGACTAACATTCGGAGATACGCAGTATTTT
J gene: TRBJ1-2; V gene: TRBV14; D gene: .; clone size: .; CDR3 protein: CASSQDMAGTNYGYTF; CDR3 DNA: TGTGCCAGCAGCCAAGATATGGCAGGGACTAACTATGGCTACACCTTC
J gene: TRBJ1-5; V gene: TRBV29-1; D gene: TRBD1; clone size: .; CDR3 protein: CSVRQGIGNQPQHF; CDR3 DNA: TGCAGCGTTCGACAGGGAATCGGCAATCAGCCCCAGCATTTT
J gene: TRBJ2-3; V gene: TRBV14; D gene: .; clone size: .; CDR3 protein: CASSPLVPLAPTDTQYF; CDR3 DNA: TGTGCCAGCAGCCCCCTCGTTCCCCTGGCTCCCACAGATACGCAGTATTTT
J gene: TRBJ1-1; V gene: TRBV10-3; D gene: TRBD1; clone size: .; CDR3 protein: CAASNRGRDTEAFF; CDR3 DNA: TGTGCCGCCTCGAACAGGGGGCGGGACACTGAAGCTTTCTTT
J gene: TRBJ1-5; V gene: TRBV19; D gene: .; clone size: .; CDR3 protein: CASSKRTVYSNQPQHF; CDR3 DNA: TGTGCCAGTAGTAAGAGGACAGTCTATAGCAATCAGCCCCAGCATTTT
J gene: TRBJ1-1; V gene: TRBV29-1; D gene: .; clone size: .; CDR3 protein: CSATKQGATEAFF; CDR3 DNA: TGCAGCGCCACAAAACAGGGCGCCACTGAAGCTTTCTTT
J gene: TRBJ1-4; V gene: TRBV2; D gene: TRBD1; clone size: .; CDR3 protein: CASSLTGSRNEKLFF; CDR3 DNA: TGTGCCAGCAGTCTGACAGGGTCAAGGAATGAAAAACTGTTTTTT
J gene: TRBJ1-6; V gene: TRBV5-4; D gene: TRBD1; clone size: .; CDR3 protein: CASSPDRVYNSPLHF; CDR3 DNA: TGTGCCAGCAGCCCGGACAGGGTCTATAATTCACCCCTCCACTTT
J gene: TRBJ2-7; V gene: TRBV4-1; D gene: .; clone size: .; CDR3 protein: CASSQEEGRTYEQYF; CDR3 DNA: TGCGCCAGCAGCCAAGAGGAGGGGCGGACCTACGAGCAGTACTTC
J gene: TRBJ1-5; V gene: TRBV12-5; D gene: TRBD1; clone size: .; CDR3 protein: CASGNYRGKWNQPQHF; CDR3 DNA: TGTGCTAGTGGTAACTACAGGGGCAAATGGAATCAGCCCCAGCATTTT
J gene: TRBJ2-7; V gene: TRBV7-2; D gene: .; clone size: .; CDR3 protein: CASSLDRQRNYEQYF; CDR3 DNA: TGTGCCAGCAGCTTAGATAGGCAGAGAAACTACGAGCAGTACTTC
J gene: TRBJ2-1; V gene: TRBV9; D gene: TRBD2; clone size: .; CDR3 protein: CASSVGSGTSSYNEQFF; CDR3 DNA: TGTGCCAGCAGCGTAGGTAGCGGGACCAGCTCCTACAATGAGCAGTTCTTC
J gene: TRBJ2-7; V gene: TRBV19; D gene: TRBD1; clone size: .; CDR3 protein: CASSLDRANEQYF; CDR3 DNA: TGTGCCAGTAGTCTGGACAGGGCCAACGAGCAGTACTTC